This T cell receptor beta chain originates from a study of blood T cell repertoires in COVID-19. Whole-study context: From the United States, Italy and Spain came samples of acute and convalescent COVID-19. From T cells, B-cell-depleted T cells, or PBMCs came the material, which was cDNA or gDNA.

This clone was observed a few times. Trimming removed 4 bases at V and 5 bases at J, with 14 bases between. CDR1 and CDR2 from the germline V gene are GTSNPN and SVGIG (reference sequence). The CDR3 extends over 13 amino acids. As handled by the study authors: Amplification of reference gene primers was used by the study to estimate nucleated cell counts. Sequencing was performed with immunoSEQ multiplex PCR; in TCRdb, only in-frame clones are kept and a portion is missing. That table supplies the V and J calls and clone size; D and trimming were determined from the DNA. The sample yields fewer than 200,000 clones, 70% to 90% seen once.

This sequence originates from a man in his sixties who had recovered from COVID-19. The chain carries TRBV30 and TRBJ1-1, with D tentatively TRBD1 (5 bases). The sample was peripheral blood. The chain's CDR3 is CAWNPGGRTEAFF. The CDR3 DNA reads as TGTGCCTGGAATCCGGGGGGGAGGACTGAAGCTTTCTTT.